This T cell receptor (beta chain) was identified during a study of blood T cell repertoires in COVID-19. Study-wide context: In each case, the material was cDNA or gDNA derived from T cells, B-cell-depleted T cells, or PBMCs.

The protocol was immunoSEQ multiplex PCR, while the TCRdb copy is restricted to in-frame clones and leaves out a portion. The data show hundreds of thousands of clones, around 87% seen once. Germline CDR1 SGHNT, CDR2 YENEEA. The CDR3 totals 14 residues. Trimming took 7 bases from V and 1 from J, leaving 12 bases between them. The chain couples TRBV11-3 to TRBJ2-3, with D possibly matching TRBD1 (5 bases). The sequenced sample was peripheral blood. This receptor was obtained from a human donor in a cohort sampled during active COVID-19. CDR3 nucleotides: TGTGCCAGCAACCAGGGCGGCGGCACAGATACGCAGTATTTT. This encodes CASNQGGGTDTQYF.